In its sample, the clone carrying this T cell receptor (beta chain) was seen a few times. Its antigen is unknown. With template switching, a universal primer site was added, and the cDNA carried unique molecular identifiers. TCRdb called the 5' RACE reads again in MiXCR, with one record for every CDR3 protein. The table lists 700,000 or so distinct CDR3 sequences, around 20% of them singletons. This specimen comes from a study of identical twins. Study outcomes and limitations: The study based its conclusions on cross-sectional statistical analysis and did not follow the same donors.

V shed 0 bases and J shed 4 bases, with 7 bases lying between them. The germline V gene encodes CDR1 SGHKS and CDR2 YYEKEE (reference sequence). The CDR3 is 13 amino acids. The data also belong to a second study, concerning T cells expressing NK-cell markers. As reported in that work: Repertoire data for TCR beta were derived from sorted T cells (CD3+CD56+NKG2C+, CD3+CD56+NKG2C- and CD3+CD56-NKG2C+).

The TCR comes from a woman between 18 and 29 years old in good health. The material sequenced was PBMCs. The chain links TRBV5-5 to TRBJ1-2; no clear D. In DNA form, the CDR3 reads TGTGCCAGCAGCTTGGGACATTCCTATGGCTACACCTTC. It codes for CASSLGHSYGYTF.